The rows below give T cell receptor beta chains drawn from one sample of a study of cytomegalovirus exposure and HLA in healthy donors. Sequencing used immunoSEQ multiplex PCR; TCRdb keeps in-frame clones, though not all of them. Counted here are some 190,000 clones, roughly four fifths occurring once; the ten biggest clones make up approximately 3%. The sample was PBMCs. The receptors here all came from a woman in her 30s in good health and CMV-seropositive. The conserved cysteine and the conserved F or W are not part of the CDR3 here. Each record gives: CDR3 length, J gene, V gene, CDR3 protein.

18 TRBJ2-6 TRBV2 ASRAPHNRDRGPGANVLT
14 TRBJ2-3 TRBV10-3 AISESGRTSTDTQY
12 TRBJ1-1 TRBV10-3 AISGTASNTEAF
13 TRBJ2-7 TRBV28 ASSLPGTGSYEQY
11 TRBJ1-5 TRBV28 ASRLSDSQPQH
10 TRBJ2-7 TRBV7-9 SSSFGDYEQY
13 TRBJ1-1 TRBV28 ASSLRGEVNTEAF
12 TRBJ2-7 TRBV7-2 ASSPVGVQYEQY
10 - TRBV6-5 ASSYIGDEQY
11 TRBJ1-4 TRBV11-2 ASRRGAREKLF
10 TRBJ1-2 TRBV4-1 ASRQVDGGYT
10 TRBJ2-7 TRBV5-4 ASSLEADEQY
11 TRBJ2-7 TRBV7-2 ASSYGSSYEQY
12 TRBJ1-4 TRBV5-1 ASSPLSTNEKLF
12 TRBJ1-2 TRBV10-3 AISNGTGGGGYT
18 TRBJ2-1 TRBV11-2 ASSLEGSSLAGYSYNEQF
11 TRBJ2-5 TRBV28 ASSLLTQETQY
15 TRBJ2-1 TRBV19 ASSTSPSGLFYNEQF
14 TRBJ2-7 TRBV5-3 ARDSMEPHPTYEQY
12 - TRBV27 ASSPGVASYEQY
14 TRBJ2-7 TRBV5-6 ASSTGQGWTPREQY
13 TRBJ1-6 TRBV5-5 ASSLAQGPYSPLH
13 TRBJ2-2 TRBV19 ASSPVAGAFGELF
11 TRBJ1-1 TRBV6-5 ASSYPRGTEAF
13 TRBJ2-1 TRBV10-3 AISEGGSSYNEQF
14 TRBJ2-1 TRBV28 ASRLGLAFRENEQF
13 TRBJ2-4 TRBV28 ASTTSGLAKNIQY
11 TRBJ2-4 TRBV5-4 ASSLGGQNIQY
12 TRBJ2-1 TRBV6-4 ASSDLPVNNEQF
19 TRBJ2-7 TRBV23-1 ASSPYRRLAAIKIPPYEQY
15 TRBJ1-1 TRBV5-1 ASNSGFGGRMNTEAF
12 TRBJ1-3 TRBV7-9 ASSLGGGGNTIY
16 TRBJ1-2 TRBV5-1 ASSLGRGGWTENYGYT
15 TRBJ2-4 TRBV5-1 ASSLARGQTSKNIQY
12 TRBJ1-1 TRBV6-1 ASLPQGFGTEAF
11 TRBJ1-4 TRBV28 ASSYSGVEKLF
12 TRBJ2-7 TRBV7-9 SSSLGGLTYEQY
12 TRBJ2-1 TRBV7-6 ASSSRLTNNEQF
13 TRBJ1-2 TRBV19 ASKMPGITFYGYT
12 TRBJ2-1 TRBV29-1 SVAGGNTDNEQF
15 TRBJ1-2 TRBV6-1 ASSGPGQGAFNYGYT
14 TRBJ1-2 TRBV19 ASSLRRRGPNYGYT